The 26 T cell receptor beta chains presented below share a single source sample, sequenced in a study of blood T cells in healthy people across ages. Together with a sample-barcoded 5' primer, a J-beta primer mix was included in a second PCR lasting roughly 6 to 12 cycles. TCRdb processed the 5' RACE reads anew with MiXCR; each CDR3 protein has one entry. The repertoire includes some 1.7 million distinct CDR3 sequences, 28% of them detected once, and approximately 7.7% sits in the top ten. The sequenced sample was blood. These receptors all stem from a woman between 25 and 40 years old in good health.

This clonotype appeared a few times. The chain combines TRBV5-5 with TRBJ1-5; D remains ambiguous. This CDR3 contains 13 residues. Germline CDR1 SGHKS, CDR2 YYEKEE (reference sequence). Trimming took 0 bases from V and 6 from J, leaving 7 bases between them. This CDR3 is CASSLGAFQPQHF. The DNA of the CDR3 is TGTGCCAGCAGCTTGGGAGCTTTTCAGCCCCAGCATTTT. The full variable domain, in which reference TRBV5-5 and TRBJ1-5 provide the parts outside the CDR3, is DAGVTQSPTHLIKTRGQQVTLRCSPISGHKSVSWYQQVLGQGPQFIFQYYEKEERGRGNFPDRFSARQFPNYSSELNVNALLLGDSALYLCASSLGAFQPQHFGDGTRLSIL.

The chain is built from TRBV5-4 and TRBJ2-5; D may be TRBD2 (6 bases). CDR1 is SGHNT and CDR2 is YYREEE in the germline V gene (reference sequence). Trimming took 7 bases from V and 5 from J, leaving 15 bases between them. This CDR3 contains 13 residues. CDR3 protein: CASEDGGGETQYF. In nucleotides, the CDR3 is TGTGCCAGCGAGGACGGAGGAGGGGAGACCCAGTACTTC.

This clonotype was detected only a few times. V and J are TRBV2 and TRBJ2-3; 9 positions agree with TRBD2. Germline V CDR1 and CDR2: SNHLY, FYNNEI. The CDR3 has 15 residues. The trim removed 6 bases at V and 2 bases at J, leaving 6 bases unmatched. CDR3 sequence: CASSWTSDDTDTQYF. CDR3 DNA sequence: TGTGCCAGCAGCTGGACTAGCGATGACACAGATACGCAGTATTTT. Filled out from reference TRBV2 and TRBJ2-3, the complete variable domain reads EPEVTQTPSHQVTQMGQEVILRCVPISNHLYFYWYRQILGQKVEFLVSFYNNEISEKSEIFDDQFSVERPDGSNFTLKIRSTKLEDSAMYFCASSWTSDDTDTQYFGPGTRLTVL.

Many counts were recorded for this clonotype. V and J are TRBV11-2 and TRBJ1-2; a weak D match, TRBD1 (5 bases). CDR1 and CDR2 from the germline V gene are SGHAT and FQNNGV. This CDR3 comprises 15 residues. V lost 4 bases to trimming and J lost 4 bases, with 16 bases between them. The CDR3 is CASSYGGDLSYGYTF. In DNA, the CDR3 is TGTGCCAGCAGCTACGGCGGGGACCTTAGCTATGGCTACACCTTC.

This clonotype was observed many times. The rearrangement uses TRBV15 and TRBJ2-7, with 9 positions matching TRBD1. V gave up 4 bases and J gave up 4 bases; unmatched junction bases: 8. Germline lookup yields CDR1 LNHNV and CDR2 YYDKDF (reference sequence). This CDR3 is built from 15 residues. CDR3 nucleotide sequence: TGTGCCACCAGCATGGGGGACAGGGAACCTTACGAGCAGTACTTC. Translated: CATSMGDREPYEQYF.

This clonotype has more than one count but fewer than ten. The chain couples TRBV28 to TRBJ2-1; D not certain. CDR1 is MDHEN, CDR2 SYDVKM, per germline. The CDR3 is made up of 12 amino acids. Trimming left V 5 bases short and J 9 bases short, with 11 bases between. DNA for the CDR3: TGTGCCAGCAGTCTCCTTGGTTTTGAGCAGTTCTTC. It yields the protein CASSLLGFEQFF.

J is TRBJ2-7 and V is TRBV10-3; D ambiguous. The CDR3 loop spans 13 amino acids. Deletions cut 8 bases from V and 0 bases from J, with 11 bases between. Germline-derived CDR1 and CDR2 are ENHRY and SYGVKD. The CDR3 loop reads CAIATDSSYEQYF. In DNA form, the CDR3 reads TGTGCCATCGCGACGGATAGCTCCTACGAGCAGTACTTC.

This chain joins TRBV29-1 and TRBJ2-3; 16 positions match TRBD2. J lost 4 bases, V lost 6 bases, and 10 bases had no gene match. Looked up from germline, CDR1 is SQVTM and CDR2 is ANQGSEA. CDR3 size: 17 residues. The CDR3 bases are TGCAGCGTAGATCCGGGACTAGCGGGAGGGCCCTCAGATACGCAGTATTTT. It encodes CSVDPGLAGGPSDTQYF.

This clonotype was counted only a few times. This sequence joins TRBV29-1 and TRBJ1-1; 11 nucleotides agree with TRBD1. This CDR3 region has 11 residues. Germline-derived CDR1 and CDR2 are SQVTM and ANQGSEA. The V segment lost 6 bases and the J segment 10 bases; nucleotides outside the gene matches: 4. The CDR3 spells CSVGQGEGAFF. CDR3 nucleotide sequence: TGCAGCGTGGGACAGGGGGAGGGAGCTTTCTTT.

The chain combines TRBV5-5 with TRBJ2-3; D is possibly TRBD2 (6 bases). The germline gives CDR1 SGHKS, CDR2 YYEKEE (reference sequence). CDR3 size: 15 residues. V dropped 4 bases and J dropped 3 bases, with 15 bases sitting between them. This CDR3 is CASSDYSRETDTQYF. In DNA, the CDR3 is TGTGCCAGCAGCGACTACTCCCGGGAGACAGATACGCAGTATTTT.

This chain uses TRBV7-2 with TRBJ1-2; 12 bases agree with TRBD1. This CDR3 has 16 amino acids. Germline V lookup: CDR1 SGHTA, CDR2 FQGNSA. The V and J ends lost 1 base and 8 bases, in that order; junction bases with no gene match: 8. CDR3 residues: CASSLDGTGGARGYTF. DNA for the CDR3: TGTGCCAGCAGCTTAGACGGGACAGGGGGCGCTAGGGGCTACACCTTC.

CDR3 sequence (DNA): TGCAGTGCTAGGTGGGGAGGCAGCTCCTATAATTCACCCCTCCACTTT. As protein: CSARWGGSSYNSPLHF. The J gene is TRBJ1-6, the V gene TRBV20-1; D gene uncertain. Trimming removed 3 bases from V and 0 bases from J, with 12 bases in between. The germline V gene has CDR1 DFQATT and CDR2 SNEGSKA (reference sequence). CDR3 length: 16 residues.

CDR3 region: CASSLSAFMNTEAFF. In DNA, the CDR3 is TGTGCCAGCAGCTTGTCGGCGTTCATGAACACTGAAGCTTTCTTT. The chain couples TRBV5-8 to TRBJ1-1; D unclear. Germline loops: CDR1 SGHTS, CDR2 YDEGEE. Trimming left V 1 base short and J 0 bases short, with 10 bases between. This CDR3 has 15 amino acids.

This clonotype was counted a few times. V is TRBV20-1 and J is TRBJ2-1; D perhaps matches TRBD2 (5 bases). With 3 bases removed from V and 4 bases from J, the gap between germline ends came to 10 bases. Germline CDR1 DFQATT, CDR2 SNEGSKA (reference sequence). CDR3 length: 13 amino acids. The CDR3 spells CSASEGGYNEQFF. In DNA, the CDR3 is TGCAGTGCTAGCGAAGGCGGGTACAATGAGCAGTTCTTC.

This clonotype turned up a few times. The rearrangement joins TRBV7-2 to TRBJ1-5; D is undetermined. The V gene lost 0 bases and the J gene lost 3 bases, with 9 bases spanning the gap. The CDR3 is 15 residues long. The germline V gene encodes CDR1 SGHTA and CDR2 FQGNSA. CDR3: CASSLARAPNQPQHF. CDR3 nucleotides: TGTGCCAGCAGCTTAGCGAGGGCGCCCAATCAGCCCCAGCATTTT.

The gene calls are TRBV20-1 and TRBJ1-5, with D unclear. Germline CDR1 DFQATT, CDR2 SNEGSKA (reference sequence). Deletions cut 1 base from V and 9 bases from J, with 13 bases between. The CDR3 has 13 residues. CDR3 nucleotide sequence: TGCAGTGCTAGAGGCGAGGTCATTGGGCCCCAGCATTTT. Residues: CSARGEVIGPQHF.

This clonotype appeared a few times. V is TRBV25-1 and J is TRBJ1-5; D remains ambiguous. The CDR3 is 13 residues long. Germline assignment: CDR1 MGHDK and CDR2 SYGVNS. V gave up 3 bases and J gave up 3 bases, with 6 bases separating them. The CDR3 DNA is TGTGCCAGCAGTGAGGATGACAATCAGCCCCAGCATTTT. It codes for CASSEDDNQPQHF.

This clonotype was counted only a few times. The V gene is TRBV25-1, the J gene TRBJ2-1; tentative D call: TRBD1 (5 bases). The germline gives CDR1 MGHDK, CDR2 SYGVNS. The CDR3 is made up of 15 amino acids. V lost 5 bases to trimming and J lost 0 bases, with 11 bases between them. Written as DNA, the CDR3 is TGTGCCAGCAGTTCAGGGAAGAGCTCCTACAATGAGCAGTTCTTC. Translated, it gives CASSSGKSSYNEQFF.

The genes are TRBV7-9 and TRBJ1-3; D is undetermined. Trimming removed 3 bases at V and 0 bases at J, with 6 bases between. The CDR3 contains 14 residues. The V gene's germline CDR1 is SEHNR and CDR2 FQNEAQ (reference sequence). This CDR3 reads CASSFLSSGNTIYF. The DNA of the CDR3 is TGTGCCAGCAGCTTTTTGAGCTCTGGAAACACCATATATTTT.

The genes are TRBV5-1 and TRBJ2-1, with TRBD1 as a possible D gene (6 bases). V was clipped by 6 bases and J by 5 bases, with 15 bases between them. This CDR3 region has 14 residues. The germline CDR1 and CDR2 sequences are SGHRS and YFSETQ. CDR3 in amino acids: CASKDPNRDNEQFF. Here the CDR3 DNA reads TGCGCCAGCAAGGATCCAAACAGGGACAATGAGCAGTTCTTC. Looking up the rest from reference TRBV5-1 and TRBJ2-1 gives the full variable domain: KAGVTQTPRYLIKTRGQQVTLSCSPISGHRSVSWYQQTPGQGLQFLFEYFSETQRNKGNFPGRFSGRQFSNSRSEMNVSTLELGDSALYLCASKDPNRDNEQFFGPGTRLTVL.

The chain is built from TRBV3-1 and TRBJ1-2; tentative D call: TRBD1 (5 bases). The germline gives CDR1 LGHDT, CDR2 YNNKEL (reference sequence). V was shortened by 4 bases and J by 1 base, with 13 bases between the two germline ends. The CDR3 is 15 residues long. DNA for the CDR3: TGTGCCAGCAGCCCACGGGCAGGGCTTAACTATGGCTACACCTTC. Amino acids: CASSPRAGLNYGYTF.

This clonotype was seen a handful of times. V and J are TRBV12-3 or TRBV12-4 and TRBJ1-1, with 9 bases fitting TRBD1. The trim removed 6 bases at V and 3 bases at J, leaving 8 bases unmatched. The CDR3 is 15 amino acids. Here the CDR3 reads CASRLTTGGYTEAFF. DNA of the CDR3: TGTGCCAGCAGGCTTACAACAGGGGGCTACACTGAAGCTTTCTTT.

This clonotype was picked up many times. The chain uses TRBV15 and TRBJ2-1; no clear D. Germline-derived CDR1 and CDR2 are LNHNV and YYDKDF (reference sequence). This CDR3 spans 13 amino acids. The V end was cut by 0 bases, the J end by 5 bases, with 5 bases between. The CDR3 here is CATSRDRDNEQFF. The CDR3 bases are TGTGCCACCAGCAGAGATCGGGACAATGAGCAGTTCTTC.

The chain couples TRBV20-1 to TRBJ1-1, with unresolved D. This CDR3 is 11 amino acids long. Germline V CDR1 and CDR2: DFQATT, SNEGSKA (reference sequence). V was trimmed by 8 bases and J by 1 base, leaving 8 bases between them. This CDR3 reads CSTRRNTEAFF. Here the CDR3 DNA reads TGCAGTACCCGACGGAACACTGAAGCTTTCTTT.

The chain uses TRBV7-2 and TRBJ2-3; 12 nucleotides match TRBD2. The CDR3 is 18 residues long. V shed 1 base and J 9 bases; nucleotides not matched to a gene: 14. CDR1 is SGHTA and CDR2 is FQGNSA in the germline V gene. The CDR3 bases are TGTGCCAGCAGCTTAGAATTTAAGGCTAGCGGGAGGGCCAGGACGCAGTATTTT. Its protein product is CASSLEFKASGRARTQYF.

This sequence joins TRBV12-3 or TRBV12-4 and TRBJ2-1; 7 bases agree with TRBD2. This CDR3 spans 14 amino acids. Unmatched junction bases numbered 3, after V lost 3 bases and J lost 4 bases. The CDR3 region has the DNA TGTGCCAGCAGTTTGCGGGAGTGGTACAATGAGCAGTTCTTC. Amino acids: CASSLREWYNEQFF.